The 2 T cell receptor beta chains reported below all come from one sample, sequenced in a study of OX40 agonist ivuxolimab in advanced cancers. Here immunoSEQ multiplex PCR was the method, and the copy in TCRdb shows in-frame clones only, minus some. The sample yields more than 55,000 clones, 88% seen once. The sequencing here drew on CD4+ or CD8+ T cells sorted from blood, taken in a trial of the OX40 agonist ivuxolimab. The receptors come from an adult with an advanced solid tumor such as melanoma, head and neck, liver or kidney cancer.

J is TRBJ1-1 and V is TRBV5-6; 8 bases are shared with TRBD1. Per germline, CDR1 SGHDT and CDR2 YYEEEE. The length of the CDR3 is 14 residues. V shed 2 bases and J 5 bases; nucleotides not matched to a gene: 5. CDR3 protein: CASSFRQGRTEAFF. The CDR3 DNA is TGTGCCAGCAGCTTCCGACAGGGGAGGACTGAAGCTTTCTTT.

The chain recombines TRBV2 with TRBJ1-2; a possible D gene is TRBD1 (5 bases). The CDR3 length is 13 residues. The V gene's germline CDR1 is SNHLY and CDR2 FYNNEI. The ends were cut back, 3 bases at V and 2 bases at J, with 7 bases in the middle. The CDR3 spells CASSDQGNYGYTF. The CDR3 DNA reads TGTGCCAGCAGTGATCAGGGAAACTATGGCTACACCTTC.